The 19 T cell receptor beta chains below all came from one sample that was sequenced in a study of T cell repertoires in cytomegalovirus infection. One entry per CDR3 protein, called by TCRdb with MiXCR from the reads. The table records roughly 250,000 distinct CDR3 sequences, approximately 22% of them present only once. The sequenced material came from CD8+ T cells from PBMCs. These receptors were obtained from a human donor in good health (CMV status not recorded). Some clones in this sample may be carry-over from other donors' samples.

CDR3 nucleotide sequence: TGCAGCGTTGAAGGAGGACTAGCGGGGGGCACAGATACGCAGTATTTT. Its translation: CSVEGGLAGGTDTQYF. The chain combines TRBV29-1 with TRBJ2-3, with 13 positions matching TRBD2. The CDR3 has 16 residues. The germline V gene has CDR1 SQVTM and CDR2 ANQGSEA. With 1 base clipped from V and 1 base from J, the junction kept 2 bases outside the gene matches.

This clonotype was counted only a few times. One junction end does not reproduce the germline sequence, and a read error may be involved. V usage is TRBV29-1 and J usage is TRBJ2-7, with D unclear. Germline values: CDR1 SQVTM, CDR2 ANQGSEA. The CDR3 is 13 amino acids. CDR3 loop: CSVEDTSSYEQYF. CDR3 sequence (DNA): TGCAGCGTGGAAGACACGAGCTCCTACGAGCAGTACTTC.

This clonotype was counted many times. The chain combines TRBV4-1 with TRBJ2-7; TRBD2 agrees at 7 bases. Germline V CDR1 and CDR2: MGHRA, YSYEKL. The CDR3 runs 13 residues. The V segment lost 0 bases and the J segment 6 bases; nucleotides outside the gene matches: 2. The CDR3 loop reads CASSQEGRVEQYF. The CDR3 DNA is TGCGCCAGCAGCCAAGAAGGGAGGGTCGAGCAGTACTTC.

This clonotype was counted between two and nine times. This chain joins TRBV28 and TRBJ1-5; D is ambiguous. The CDR3 runs to 13 residues. Germline lookup yields CDR1 MDHEN and CDR2 SYDVKM. V gave up 5 bases and J gave up 5 bases, with 10 bases separating them. The CDR3 spells CASSPRVDQPQHF. Here the CDR3 DNA reads TGTGCCAGCAGTCCCCGTGTAGATCAGCCCCAGCATTTT.

In its sample, this clonotype was seen a few times. The chain carries TRBV30 and TRBJ2-2; D might be TRBD1 (6 bases). The V and J ends lost 3 bases and 1 base respectively, with 12 bases between them. Germline V gives CDR1 GTSNPN, CDR2 SVGIG (reference sequence). This CDR3 is built from 15 residues. The DNA of the CDR3 is TGTGCCTGGAGGGAGACAGGACTGAACACCGGGGAGCTGTTTTTT. The encoded protein is CAWRETGLNTGELFF.

To note about this clonotype: Since a much larger clone is just one base distant, this may be a read error. CDR3 residues: CANSLLTTGGNGYTF. The CDR3 coding sequence is TGTGCCAACAGCTTGTTAACGACAGGGGGCAATGGCTACACCTTC. V and J are TRBV7-2 and TRBJ1-2; TRBD1 aligns across 10 bases. Germline V gene lookup returns CDR1 SGHTA and CDR2 FQGNSA. The CDR3 consists of 15 residues. Full variable domain (rest looked up from reference TRBV7-2 and TRBJ1-2): GAGVSQSPSNKVTEKGKDVELRCDPISGHTALYWYRQSLGQGLEFLIYFQGNSAPDKSGLPSDRFSAERTGGSVSTLTIQRTQQEDSAVYLCANSLLTTGGNGYTFGSGTRLTVV.

V is TRBV30 and J is TRBJ2-7; D tentatively fits TRBD1 or TRBD2 (5 bases each). Trimming took off 3 bases at V and 0 bases at J, with 15 bases between the two ends. CDR3 length: 15 amino acids. The germline V gene encodes CDR1 GTSNPN and CDR2 SVGIG (reference sequence). CDR3 coding DNA: TGTGCCTGGAGGGCCGGGACGGGAAGCTCCTACGAGCAGTACTTC. It specifies CAWRAGTGSSYEQYF.

This clonotype came up a few times. The chain combines TRBV20-1 with TRBJ1-1, with D unclear. The CDR3 contains 14 residues. Germline CDR1 is DFQATT and CDR2 is SNEGSKA (reference sequence). The V and J ends lost 2 bases and 1 base respectively, with 11 bases between them. CDR3 in DNA: TGCAGTGCTAGATCTCTGCAAGCGAACACTGAAGCTTTCTTT. Its translation: CSARSLQANTEAFF.

This clonotype was seen at least ten times. The genes are TRBV12-3 or TRBV12-4 and TRBJ2-3; 8 positions match TRBD2. The length of the CDR3 is 17 residues. J lost 4 bases, V lost 5 bases, and 14 bases had no gene match. CDR3 in amino acids: CASSNPRGGSGADTQYF. The CDR3 DNA reads TGTGCCAGCAGTAACCCCCGGGGCGGTAGCGGGGCAGATACGCAGTATTTT.

This clonotype was seen more than once but under ten times. The chain joins TRBV28 to TRBJ2-5; tentatively, D is TRBD2 (5 bases). The germline V and J ends were trimmed by 4 bases and 5 bases, with 29 bases remaining between them. Germline V gene sequence: CDR1 MDHEN, CDR2 SYDVKM. The CDR3 runs to 19 residues. The CDR3 protein is CASSSLGITHWEISETQYF. In DNA form, the CDR3 reads TGTGCCAGCAGTTCATTGGGGATTACCCACTGGGAGATAAGCGAGACCCAGTACTTC.

This clonotype was seen repeatedly, ten times or more. The chain carries TRBV7-9 and TRBJ1-5; D is unresolved. V was clipped by 7 bases and J by 3 bases, with 10 bases between them. CDR3 length: 13 residues. From germline, CDR1 is SEHNR and CDR2 FQNEAQ (reference sequence). The CDR3 region is CASTVGSNQPQHF. The CDR3 DNA follows: TGTGCCAGCACCGTTGGTTCCAATCAGCCCCAGCATTTT.

In this sample, this clonotype turned up many times. CDR3 loop: CASSPSPGQDTYEQYF. CDR3 DNA: TGTGCCAGCAGTCCTTCCCCGGGACAGGACACCTACGAGCAGTACTTC. The V gene is TRBV2, the J gene TRBJ2-7; 8 positions match TRBD1. There are 16 residues in the CDR3. The ends lost 5 bases at V and 2 bases at J; junction bases unmatched: 11. Germline-derived CDR1 and CDR2 are SNHLY and FYNNEI.

This clonotype was counted many times. The genes are TRBV29-1 and TRBJ2-1, with 10 bases aligning to TRBD2. This CDR3 has 15 residues. V shed 2 bases, J shed 3 bases, and the junction held 4 bases outside the gene matches. Looked up from germline, CDR1 is SQVTM and CDR2 is ANQGSEA. The CDR3 nucleotides read TGCAGCGTTGAACCCGGGACTAGCGACTACAATGAGCAGTTCTTC. This sequence encodes CSVEPGTSDYNEQFF.

CDR3 loop: CASRLTSTTPGELFF. DNA of the CDR3: TGTGCCAGCAGGTTGACTAGCACCACACCCGGGGAGCTGTTTTTT. The V gene is TRBV11-1, the J gene TRBJ2-2; the match to TRBD2 covers 7 bases. This CDR3 contains 15 residues. The V segment lost 6 bases and the J segment 6 bases; nucleotides outside the gene matches: 10. CDR1 is SGHAT and CDR2 is FQDESV in the germline V gene (reference sequence). The variable domain in full, with the rest retrieved from reference TRBV11-1 and TRBJ2-2, is EAEVAQSPRYKITEKSQAVAFWCDPISGHATLYWYRQILGQGPELLVQFQDESVVDDSQLPKDRFSAERLKGVDSTLKIQPAELGDSAMYLCASRLTSTTPGELFFGEGSRLTVL.

The rearrangement uses TRBV19 and TRBJ2-7; possibly TRBD1 for D (6 bases). The CDR3 is 14 residues long. The germline CDR1 and CDR2 sequences are LNHDA and SQIVND (reference sequence). Between the trimmed V and J ends, which lost 3 bases and 2 bases, there was a span of 11 bases. CDR3 region: CASSMGTPTYEQYF. In DNA, the CDR3 is TGTGCCAGTAGTATGGGGACACCGACCTACGAGCAGTACTTC.

The V call is TRBV29-1, the J call TRBJ2-1; D possibly corresponds to TRBD2 (5 bases). V was trimmed by 7 bases and J by 7 bases, leaving 20 bases between them. Germline V CDR1 and CDR2: SQVTM, ANQGSEA. This CDR3 is 14 amino acids long. CDR3 coding DNA: TGCAGCGCCGAAGGGATCTCCGGCGGGAATGAGCAGTTCTTC. Protein: CSAEGISGGNEQFF.

V gene TRBV4-1 combines with J gene TRBJ1-1, with a weak D call TRBD1 (5 bases). CDR1 is MGHRA, CDR2 YSYEKL, per germline. V lost 1 base to trimming and J lost 0 bases, with 9 bases between them. There are 15 residues in the CDR3. The CDR3 region has the DNA TGCGCCAGCAGCCAAGTTCAAGGGGTGAACACTGAAGCTTTCTTT. This sequence encodes CASSQVQGVNTEAFF.

This clonotype was observed once. The chain has TRBV12-3 or TRBV12-4 and TRBJ1-5; D is undetermined. CDR3 length: 13 amino acids. V was trimmed by 4 bases and J by 3 bases, leaving 7 bases between them. The DNA for the CDR3 is TGTGCCAGCAGTTGGGTCCCCAATCAGCCCCAGCATTTT. It yields the protein CASSWVPNQPQHF.

This clonotype was seen a handful of times. Germline is not matched at one junction end, which may reflect a read error. This chain links TRBV5-6 with TRBJ1-6, with D maybe TRBD1 (6 bases). Germline V gene data show CDR1 as SGHDT and CDR2 as YYEEEE. The CDR3 consists of 16 residues. The CDR3 nucleotides read TGTGCCAGCAGCTCCAGTTCAGGGGATTATAGTTCACCCCTCCACTTT. This gives the protein CASSSSSGDYSSPLHF.